This TCR beta chain was observed in a study of blood T cell dynamics during melanoma immunotherapy. The CDR3 is made up of 16 amino acids. CDR1 and CDR2 from the germline V gene are LNHDA and SQIVND (reference sequence). J lost 2 bases, V lost 4 bases, and 4 bases had no gene match. The time point denotes: week 3, after first cycle of checkpoint inhibitor. Method: immunoSEQ multiplex PCR; TCRdb's copy keeps in-frame clones and lacks some. This sample has 3,500 to 5,000 clones, with roughly 90% found just once. This material consisted of blood, taken from a patient treated with checkpoint blockade. This receptor was obtained from a human donor with melanoma. V gene TRBV19 combines with J gene TRBJ2-2, with 10 bases aligning to TRBD1. CDR3 residues: CASSTTGGANTGELFF. In nucleotides, the CDR3 is TGTGCCAGTAGTACGACAGGGGGCGCAAACACCGGGGAGCTGTTTTTT.